Shown below are 32 T cell receptor beta chains from a single sample sequenced in a study of PD-1 blockade in mismatch repair-deficient tumors. The antigens of these receptors remain unknown. Time point of the sample: approximately 10-day in vitro stimulation with candidate neoantigen peptide 4. Assay used: immunoSEQ multiplex PCR; TCRdb lists only in-frame clones, some missing. Of more than 11,000 clones listed, less than 90% were seen once; the top ten hold 20% to 25%. The sequencing here drew on cells cultured in vitro, taken from a patient treated with pembrolizumab. These receptors were collected from an adult with mismatch repair-deficient cancer.

The V call is TRBV14, the J call TRBJ2-2, with D perhaps matching TRBD2 (5 bases). The CDR3 totals 15 residues. Germline-derived CDR1 and CDR2 are SGHDN and FVKESK. V was trimmed by 6 bases and J by 2 bases, leaving 13 bases between them. The CDR3 here is CASREDGINTGELFF. The DNA of the CDR3 is TGTGCCAGCAGAGAGGACGGGATTAACACCGGGGAGCTGTTTTTT. Filled out from reference TRBV14 and TRBJ2-2, the complete variable domain reads EAGVTQFPSHSVIEKGQTVTLRCDPISGHDNLYWYRRVMGKEIKFLLHFVKESKQDESGMPNNRFLAERTGGTYSTLKVQPAELEDSGVYFCASREDGINTGELFFGEGSRLTVL.

Only one count was recorded for this clone. CDR3 sequence: CAWSVMEGGEQYF. The CDR3 nucleotides read TGTGCCTGGAGTGTAATGGAGGGGGGGGAGCAGTACTTC. The rearrangement uses TRBV30 and TRBJ2-7, with a possible D match to TRBD2 (7 bases). Trimming removed 0 bases at V and 7 bases at J, with 13 bases between. Germline-derived CDR1 and CDR2 are GTSNPN and SVGIG (reference sequence). CDR3 length: 13 residues.

This clone has just a few counts. This rearrangement joins TRBV5-1 to TRBJ2-1, with 7 nucleotides matching TRBD2. From germline, CDR1 is SGHRS and CDR2 YFSETQ. CDR3 length equals 17 residues. V gave up 2 bases and J gave up 6 bases; unmatched junction bases: 14. The CDR3, as DNA: TGCGCCAGCAGCTTTCTCCCCCGGGGGGAGGGCCTCAATGAGCAGTTCTTC. It is translated as CASSFLPRGEGLNEQFF.

The chain employs TRBV6-1 and TRBJ1-3; possibly TRBD1 for D (5 bases). The CDR3 is 18 amino acids. The germline V gene has CDR1 MNHNS and CDR2 SASEGT. The V end was cut by 3 bases, the J end by 0 bases, with 18 bases between. The CDR3 sequence is CASSDESGLLPSGNTIYF. The CDR3 bases are TGTGCCAGCAGTGATGAATCGGGGCTTCTACCCTCTGGAAACACCATATATTTT.

In this sample, this clone turned up once. J is TRBJ2-1 and V is TRBV9, with D perhaps TRBD1 (5 bases). CDR1 and CDR2 from the germline V gene are SGDLS and YYNGEE. This CDR3 spans 12 amino acids. V was trimmed by 0 bases and J by 9 bases, leaving 7 bases between them. CDR3 nucleotide sequence: TGTGCCAGCAGCGTAGTTAGGGGTGAGCAGTTCTTC. Protein sequence: CASSVVRGEQFF.

This chain connects TRBV19 to TRBJ1-4; D is possibly TRBD1 (6 bases). V was cut by 4 bases and J by 8 bases, with 17 bases left in between. The germline V gene encodes CDR1 LNHDA and CDR2 SQIVND (reference sequence). This CDR3 is 15 amino acids long. CDR3 sequence (DNA): TGTGCCAGTAGTAGCTACAGGGATCGTCAAGAAAAACTGTTTTTT. Translated: CASSSYRDRQEKLFF.

V usage is TRBV16 and J usage is TRBJ1-4; 7 bases line up with TRBD1. The CDR3 has 18 amino acids. J gave up 2 bases and V 4 bases, and 13 bases lay outside the gene matches. Germline V gives CDR1 KGHSY, CDR2 FQNENV. DNA for the CDR3: TGTGCCAGCAGCCCCGATTCTCGACAGGGTTGGACTAATGAAAAACTGTTTTTT. Protein sequence: CASSPDSRQGWTNEKLFF.

The chain combines TRBV6-1 with TRBJ1-5, with TRBD1 matching 8 bases. The CDR3 totals 14 residues. Germline V gene sequence: CDR1 MNHNS, CDR2 SASEGT. The junction had 6 bases not matched to a gene; V was cut back by 7 bases and J by 4 bases. CDR3 residues: CASIPNRGNQPQHF. In nucleotides, the CDR3 is TGTGCCAGCATTCCCAACAGGGGGAATCAGCCCCAGCATTTT.

The chain employs TRBV2 and TRBJ1-1, with TRBD1 identical over 10 bases. The CDR3 has 14 amino acids. CDR1 is SNHLY and CDR2 is FYNNEI in the germline V gene. Trimming cost V 6 bases and J 1 base; bases outside gene matches: 2. The CDR3 region is CASRDRGGNTEAFF. The CDR3 DNA is TGTGCCAGCAGGGACAGGGGGGGGAACACTGAAGCTTTCTTT.

The table lists this clone with a few counts. This chain uses TRBV25-1 with TRBJ2-1, with D hard to call. The CDR3 sequence is 16 residues long. With 5 bases removed from V and 0 bases from J, the gap between germline ends came to 14 bases. Germline lookup yields CDR1 MGHDK and CDR2 SYGVNS. CDR3 nucleotides: TGTGCCAGCAGTCCACCTACCGTGATCTCCTACAATGAGCAGTTCTTC. This codes for CASSPPTVISYNEQFF.

The genes are TRBV4-2 and TRBJ2-7; perhaps TRBD2 as D (5 bases). Per the germline V gene, CDR1 is LGHNA and CDR2 is YNFKEQ. V was trimmed by 7 bases and J by 2 bases, leaving 21 bases between them. This CDR3 has 16 residues. CDR3 protein: CASMPNVGGLAYEQYF. The CDR3 DNA sequence: TGTGCCAGCATGCCCAACGTGGGCGGGCTTGCCTACGAGCAGTACTTC.

The chain is built from TRBV28 and TRBJ2-5; 13 bases are shared with TRBD2. Germline V gene lookup returns CDR1 MDHEN and CDR2 SYDVKM. This CDR3 spans 16 amino acids. Trimming took 1 base from V and 4 from J; bases not matched to a gene: 3. The CDR3 nucleotides read TGTGCCAGCAGTTTATCGGGGACTAGCGGGATAGAGACCCAGTACTTC. Its protein product is CASSLSGTSGIETQYF.

This chain connects TRBV28 to TRBJ2-5; D may be TRBD1 (6 bases). The CDR3 is 13 residues long. The V end lost 1 base, the J end lost 4 bases, and 7 bases lay between the germline ends. Germline CDR1 reads MDHEN; CDR2 reads SYDVKM. The CDR3 DNA reads TGTGCCAGCAGTTTATCAGGGGTAGAGACCCAGTACTTC. It encodes CASSLSGVETQYF.

The chain links TRBV28 to TRBJ1-1; a weak D match, TRBD1 (6 bases). Germline-derived CDR1 and CDR2 are MDHEN and SYDVKM. V shed 2 bases and J shed 0 bases, with 10 bases lying between them. The CDR3 totals 15 residues. CDR3 coding DNA: TGTGCCAGCAGTTTACAGGGGACCATGAACACTGAAGCTTTCTTT. Residues: CASSLQGTMNTEAFF.

The rearrangement joins TRBV5-6 to TRBJ2-7, with a weak D call TRBD2 (5 bases). Germline CDR1 is SGHDT and CDR2 is YYEEEE. This CDR3 contains 17 residues. Between the trimmed V and J ends, which lost 4 bases and 1 base, there was a span of 21 bases. CDR3 in DNA: TGTGCCAGCAGCCATCGAGGGAGAGGAGGAATGTCCTACGAGCAGTACTTC. Encoded protein: CASSHRGRGGMSYEQYF.

The V gene is TRBV30, the J gene TRBJ1-4; D gene ambiguous. Trimming shortened V by 8 bases and J by 4 bases, and 11 bases separated the two germline ends. Per germline, CDR1 GTSNPN and CDR2 SVGIG (reference sequence). The CDR3 is 12 amino acids. The CDR3 loop is CAAGRLNEKLFF. For the CDR3, the DNA is TGTGCCGCTGGGCGCCTTAATGAAAAACTGTTTTTT.

The rearrangement links TRBV27 to TRBJ1-6; tentatively, D is TRBD1 (5 bases). CDR3 size: 13 residues. Trimming took off 5 bases at V and 6 bases at J, with 8 bases between the two ends. CDR1 is MNHEY, CDR2 SMNVEV, per germline (reference sequence). The chain's CDR3 is CASSGTGNSPLHF. CDR3 nucleotide sequence: TGTGCCAGCAGTGGGACGGGTAATTCACCCCTCCACTTT.

This rearrangement joins TRBV19 to TRBJ2-2; 7 nucleotides align to TRBD2. Unmatched junction bases numbered 9, after V lost 8 bases and J lost 0 bases. Germline-derived CDR1 and CDR2 are LNHDA and SQIVND (reference sequence). The CDR3 is 16 amino acids. The CDR3 is CASDQEGLTNTGELFF. CDR3 DNA: TGTGCCAGTGACCAAGAGGGACTAACGAACACCGGGGAGCTGTTTTTT.

The chain carries TRBV27 and TRBJ1-5, with D unclear. The CDR3 has 14 amino acids. V gave up 2 bases and J gave up 5 bases, with 10 bases separating them. Germline loops: CDR1 MNHEY, CDR2 SMNVEV (reference sequence). CDR3 protein: CASSLTPMDQPQHF. DNA for the CDR3: TGTGCCAGCAGTTTAACCCCCATGGATCAGCCCCAGCATTTT.

This clone was picked up one time. Written as DNA, the CDR3 is TGTGCCAGCAGCGAATCGGCCCGGGAAGTAATCTACGAGCAGTACTTC. Encoded protein: CASSESAREVIYEQYF. The V gene is TRBV9, the J gene TRBJ2-7, with D possibly matching TRBD2 (5 bases). V lost 3 bases and J lost 3, with 19 bases in between. Germline CDR1 and CDR2: SGDLS and YYNGEE. The CDR3 spans 16 residues.

The V call is TRBV4-1, the J call TRBJ1-2; D gene ambiguous. V was cut by 0 bases and J by 4 bases, with 12 bases left in between. The CDR3 is 15 residues long. Germline V gene data show CDR1 as MGHRA and CDR2 as YSYEKL. This CDR3 is CASSQDGQPTYGYTF. CDR3 coding DNA: TGCGCCAGCAGCCAAGATGGCCAGCCCACCTATGGCTACACCTTC.

CDR3 coding DNA: TGTGCCAGCAGCAAACTAGCAGTTTACTACGAGCAGTACTTC. This gives the protein CASSKLAVYYEQYF. This chain uses TRBV7-9 with TRBJ2-7, with D perhaps TRBD2 (6 bases). The CDR3 runs 14 residues. V dropped 5 bases and J dropped 3 bases, with 14 bases sitting between them. Germline V gene sequence: CDR1 SEHNR, CDR2 FQNEAQ (reference sequence).

The rearrangement joins TRBV11-2 to TRBJ2-3; the match to TRBD1 covers 9 bases. With 4 bases clipped from V and 5 bases from J, the junction kept 10 bases outside the gene matches. CDR3 length equals 16 residues. Germline CDR1 reads SGHAT; CDR2 reads FQNNGV. The CDR3 reads CASSSQQGARGDTQYF. In DNA form, the CDR3 reads TGTGCCAGCAGCTCCCAACAGGGGGCGCGGGGAGATACGCAGTATTTT.

The chain carries TRBV10-1 and TRBJ1-1; 9 nucleotides match TRBD1. This CDR3 spans 15 amino acids. Germline CDR1 is WNHNN and CDR2 is SYGVQD (reference sequence). Unmatched junction bases numbered 11, after V lost 7 bases and J lost 5 bases. The CDR3 bases are TGCGCCAGCAAGCGGGACAGGGAAGATTGGACTGAAGCTTTCTTT. This gives the protein CASKRDREDWTEAFF.

The chain employs TRBV30 and TRBJ2-7; tentative D call: TRBD1 (6 bases). This CDR3 spans 13 amino acids. The germline V and J ends were trimmed by 1 base and 3 bases, with 10 bases remaining between them. The germline V gene has CDR1 GTSNPN and CDR2 SVGIG (reference sequence). The CDR3 coding sequence is TGTGCCTGGAGTGGGGGACACAACTACGAGCAGTACTTC. Translation: CAWSGGHNYEQYF.

The chain links TRBV11-2 to TRBJ2-1; TRBD2 matches at 7 bases. CDR3 length: 16 residues. Germline V gene data show CDR1 as SGHAT and CDR2 as FQNNGV. Germline trimming cut 1 base from V and 6 bases from J; bases unmatched to any gene: 9. CDR3 coding DNA: TGTGCCAGCAGCTTAGCCAGACTAGCTGCAAGCAATGAGCAGTTCTTC. Translating it yields CASSLARLAASNEQFF.

This chain links TRBV6-5 with TRBJ2-1, with 8 bases aligning to TRBD2. CDR1 and CDR2 from the germline V gene are MNHEY and SVGAGI. The junction had 4 bases not matched to a gene; V was cut back by 2 bases and J by 4 bases. The CDR3 has 15 residues. DNA of the CDR3: TGTGCCAGCAGTTACGGGCGGGAGGCGTACAATGAGCAGTTCTTC. It codes for CASSYGREAYNEQFF.

CDR3 DNA sequence: TGTGCCAGCAGTCCGAGACTTGGAGGGGGCTCTGGGGCCAACGTCCTGACTTTC. Translated: CASSPRLGGGSGANVLTF. This sequence joins TRBV28 and TRBJ2-6, with D perhaps being TRBD1 or TRBD2 (6 bases each). CDR3 length equals 18 residues. Germline V CDR1 and CDR2: MDHEN, SYDVKM. V shed 5 bases and J shed 0 bases, with 17 bases lying between them.

Written as DNA, the CDR3 is TGTGCCAGCAGTGAAAAACAAGGGTGGGCAACTAATGAAAAACTGTTTTTT. The encoded protein is CASSEKQGWATNEKLFF. The J gene is TRBJ1-4, the V gene TRBV6-1; D is unresolved. The germline V and J ends were trimmed by 2 bases and 0 bases, with 13 bases remaining between them. Germline V gene data show CDR1 as MNHNS and CDR2 as SASEGT. This CDR3 contains 17 residues.

The chain is built from TRBV5-1 and TRBJ2-7, with 13 bases identical to TRBD2. Trimming took 0 bases from V and 1 from J; bases not matched to a gene: 7. Per the germline V gene, CDR1 is SGHRS and CDR2 is YFSETQ. The CDR3 is made up of 18 amino acids. The CDR3 nucleotides read TGCGCCAGCAGCTTGGATCCGGGACTAGCGGGGCTATCCTACGAGCAGTACTTC. Translating it yields CASSLDPGLAGLSYEQYF. The whole variable domain, remainder taken from reference TRBV5-1 and TRBJ2-7, is KAGVTQTPRYLIKTRGQQVTLSCSPISGHRSVSWYQQTPGQGLQFLFEYFSETQRNKGNFPGRFSGRQFSNSRSEMNVSTLELGDSALYLCASSLDPGLAGLSYEQYFGPGTRLTVT.

The rearrangement joins TRBV27 to TRBJ1-2; D possibly corresponds to TRBD1 (6 bases). The CDR3 is 14 amino acids. V lost 3 bases and J 3 bases, leaving 11 bases between the germline ends. Germline V CDR1 and CDR2: MNHEY, SMNVEV (reference sequence). This CDR3 is CASSFARTDYGYTF. The CDR3 DNA sequence: TGTGCCAGCAGTTTCGCCCGGACAGACTATGGCTACACCTTC.

V is TRBV7-2 and J is TRBJ1-2; 7 positions agree with TRBD1. V shed 1 base and J 3 bases; nucleotides not matched to a gene: 11. The CDR3 spans 17 residues. Germline V CDR1 and CDR2: SGHTA, FQGNSA. As DNA, the CDR3 is TGTGCCAGCAGCTTAGGGGCCACACAGGGGAACTACTATGGCTACACCTTC. Protein sequence: CASSLGATQGNYYGYTF.